The following is a T cell receptor beta chain sequence with its context. There is no known antigen for this receptor. The sample holds no much larger clone one base away, and base qualities are not on file. This entry comes from a study of control samples from healthy donors and cancer patients (dated by TCRdb to 2019 to 2021). V sheds 7 bases and J sheds 5 bases, leaving 12 bases between their ends. Taken from cysteine to phenylalanine, the CDR3 has 13 residues. Solely the CDR3 DNA is kept, with 39 bases framed from the first base. Preparation of the library involved the immunoSEQ multiplex PCR assay. Drawn from immuneACCESS, this table holds only the in-frame rearrangements with V and J called that TCRdb kept. Clones are partly lost; checked studies trace under half to an unresolved V gene and leave the rest unexplained. Present in this sample are roughly 99,000 clones, 82% of which were seen just once. The ten biggest clones cover approximately 2% of the sample.

In this chain, TRBV12-3 or TRBV12-4 is recombined with TRBJ1-5, with the D gene not clear enough to name. Sequences were obtained from blood. The clonotype comes from a man between 60 and 75 years old in good health. The nucleotide sequence is TGTGCCAGCACCTCGGACGGAGATCAGCCCCAGCATTTT. The encoded protein is CASTSDGDQPQHF.